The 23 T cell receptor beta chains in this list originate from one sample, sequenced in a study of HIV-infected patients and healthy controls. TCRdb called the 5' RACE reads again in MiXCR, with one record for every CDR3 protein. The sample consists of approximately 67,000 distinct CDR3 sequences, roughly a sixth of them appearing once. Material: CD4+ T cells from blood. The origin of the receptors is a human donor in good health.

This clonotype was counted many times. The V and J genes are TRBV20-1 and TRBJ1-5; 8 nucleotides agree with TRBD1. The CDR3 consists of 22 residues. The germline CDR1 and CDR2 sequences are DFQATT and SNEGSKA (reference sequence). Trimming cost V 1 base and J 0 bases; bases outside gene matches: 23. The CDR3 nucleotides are TGCAGTGCTAGAGGAGCCCCCCATCGGGACAGGCTGCCCTCGTATAGCAATCAGCCCCAGCATTTT. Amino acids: CSARGAPHRDRLPSYSNQPQHF.

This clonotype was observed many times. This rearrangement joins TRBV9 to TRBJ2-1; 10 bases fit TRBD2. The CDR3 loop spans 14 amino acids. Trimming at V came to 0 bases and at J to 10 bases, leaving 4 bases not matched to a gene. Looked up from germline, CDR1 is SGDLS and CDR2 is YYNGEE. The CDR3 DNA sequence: TGTGCCAGCAGCGTAGCAGGGACTAGCGACGAGCAGTTCTTC. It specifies CASSVAGTSDEQFF.

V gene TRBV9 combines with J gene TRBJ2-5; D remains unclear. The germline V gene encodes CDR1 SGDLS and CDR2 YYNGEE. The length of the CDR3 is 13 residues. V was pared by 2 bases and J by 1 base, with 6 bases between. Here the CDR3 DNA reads TGTGCCAGCAGCGTTGAAGCCCAAGAGACCCAGTACTTC. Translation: CASSVEAQETQYF.

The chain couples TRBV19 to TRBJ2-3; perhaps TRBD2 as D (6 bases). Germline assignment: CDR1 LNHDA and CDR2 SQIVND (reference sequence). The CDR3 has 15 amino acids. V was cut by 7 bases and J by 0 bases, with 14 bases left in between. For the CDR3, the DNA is TGTGCCAGTAAGCCGAGCGGGCAAAGCACAGATACGCAGTATTTT. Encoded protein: CASKPSGQSTDTQYF.

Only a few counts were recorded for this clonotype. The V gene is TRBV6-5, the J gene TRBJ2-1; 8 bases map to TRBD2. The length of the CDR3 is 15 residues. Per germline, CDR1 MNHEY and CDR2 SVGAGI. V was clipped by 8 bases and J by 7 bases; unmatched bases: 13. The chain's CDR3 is CASARTSRGLNEQFF. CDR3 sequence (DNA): TGTGCCAGCGCCAGGACTAGCCGAGGTTTGAATGAGCAGTTCTTC.

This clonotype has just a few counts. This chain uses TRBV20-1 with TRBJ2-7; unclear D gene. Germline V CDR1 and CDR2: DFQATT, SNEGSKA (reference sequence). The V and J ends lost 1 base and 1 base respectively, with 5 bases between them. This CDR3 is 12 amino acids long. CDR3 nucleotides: TGCAGTGCTAGAGCTTTTTCCTACGAGCAGTACTTC. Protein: CSARAFSYEQYF.

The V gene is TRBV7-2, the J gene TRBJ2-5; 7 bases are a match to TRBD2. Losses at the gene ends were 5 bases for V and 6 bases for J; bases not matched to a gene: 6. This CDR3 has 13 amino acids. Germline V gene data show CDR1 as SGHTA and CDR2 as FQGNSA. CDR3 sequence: CASSPRLAQTQYF. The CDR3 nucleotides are TGTGCCAGCAGCCCGCGACTAGCTCAGACCCAGTACTTC.

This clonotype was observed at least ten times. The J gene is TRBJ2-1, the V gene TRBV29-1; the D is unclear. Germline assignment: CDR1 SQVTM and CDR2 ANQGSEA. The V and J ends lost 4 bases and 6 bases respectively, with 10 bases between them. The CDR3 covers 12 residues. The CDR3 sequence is CSVGRPGNEQFF. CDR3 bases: TGCAGCGTTGGACGCCCAGGCAATGAGCAGTTCTTC.

The CDR3 DNA reads TGTGCCAGCAGCAAAAACAGCGGGAGCTTGGCAGATACGCAGTATTTT. Amino acids: CASSKNSGSLADTQYF. The rearrangement joins TRBV6-2 or TRBV6-3 to TRBJ2-3; 8 bases are shared with TRBD2. The CDR3 loop spans 16 amino acids. CDR1 and CDR2 from the germline V gene are MNHEY and SVGEGT. After removal of 6 bases from V and 4 bases from J, the junction contained 12 bases not matched to a gene.

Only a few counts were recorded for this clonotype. CDR3 coding DNA: TGCAGTGCTAGGGGGGACTCAAGCCGTGAGCAGTTCTTC. Encoded protein: CSARGDSSREQFF. The chain links TRBV20-1 to TRBJ2-1; D may be TRBD2 (6 bases). This CDR3 comprises 13 residues. The V end was cut by 3 bases, the J end by 9 bases, with 15 bases between. Per germline, CDR1 DFQATT and CDR2 SNEGSKA (reference sequence).

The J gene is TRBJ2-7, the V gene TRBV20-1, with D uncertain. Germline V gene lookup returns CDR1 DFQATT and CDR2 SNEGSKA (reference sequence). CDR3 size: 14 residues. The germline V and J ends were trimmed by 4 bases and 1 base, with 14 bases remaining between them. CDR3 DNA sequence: TGCAGTGCTACTGGGTCCTCTCGATCCTACGAGCAGTACTTC. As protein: CSATGSSRSYEQYF.

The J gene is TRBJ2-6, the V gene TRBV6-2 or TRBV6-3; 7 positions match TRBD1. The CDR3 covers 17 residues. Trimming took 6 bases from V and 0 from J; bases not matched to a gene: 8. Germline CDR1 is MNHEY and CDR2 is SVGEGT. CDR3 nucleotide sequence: TGTGCCAGCAGGCGACAGGGCTCCCACTCTGGGGCCAACGTCCTGACTTTC. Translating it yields CASRRQGSHSGANVLTF.

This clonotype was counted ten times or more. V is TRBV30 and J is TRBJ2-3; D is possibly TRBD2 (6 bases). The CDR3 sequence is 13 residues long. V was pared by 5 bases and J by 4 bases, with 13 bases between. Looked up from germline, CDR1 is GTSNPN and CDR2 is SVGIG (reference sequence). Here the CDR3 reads CAWSKRRADTQYF. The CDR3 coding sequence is TGTGCCTGGTCTAAGCGGAGGGCAGATACGCAGTATTTT. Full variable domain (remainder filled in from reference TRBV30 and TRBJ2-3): SQTIHQWPATLVQPVGSPLSLECTVEGTSNPNLYWYRQAAGRGLQLLFYSVGIGQISSEVPQNLSASRPQDRQFILSSKKLLLSDSGFYLCAWSKRRADTQYFGPGTRLTVL.

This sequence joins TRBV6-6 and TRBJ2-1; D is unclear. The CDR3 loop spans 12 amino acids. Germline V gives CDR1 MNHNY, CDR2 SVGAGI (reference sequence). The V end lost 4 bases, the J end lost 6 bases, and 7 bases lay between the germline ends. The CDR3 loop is CASSSSRNEQFF. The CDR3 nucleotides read TGTGCCAGCAGTTCCTCACGCAATGAGCAGTTCTTC.

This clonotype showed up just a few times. The chain's CDR3 is CASSRSPGSREQFF. CDR3 nucleotides: TGTGCCAGCAGCCGAAGTCCCGGGTCTCGCGAGCAGTTCTTC. The rearrangement joins TRBV14 to TRBJ2-1; D remains ambiguous. Germline V CDR1 and CDR2: SGHDN, FVKESK. Trimming cost V 4 bases and J 10 bases, with 17 bases left between them. The CDR3 has 14 amino acids.

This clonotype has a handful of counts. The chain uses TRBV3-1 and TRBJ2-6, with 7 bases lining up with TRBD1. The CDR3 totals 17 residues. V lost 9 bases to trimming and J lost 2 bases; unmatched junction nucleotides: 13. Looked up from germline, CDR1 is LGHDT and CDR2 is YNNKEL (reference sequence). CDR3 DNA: TGTGCCAGACCAATAGACAGGGAACTCCCTGGGGCCAACGTCCTGACTTTC. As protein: CARPIDRELPGANVLTF. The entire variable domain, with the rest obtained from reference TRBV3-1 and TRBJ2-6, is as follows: DTAVSQTPKYLVTQMGNDKSIKCEQNLGHDTMYWYKQDSKKFLKIMFSYNNKELIINETVPNRFSPKSPDKAHLNLHINSLELGDSAVYFCARPIDRELPGANVLTFGAGSRLTVL.

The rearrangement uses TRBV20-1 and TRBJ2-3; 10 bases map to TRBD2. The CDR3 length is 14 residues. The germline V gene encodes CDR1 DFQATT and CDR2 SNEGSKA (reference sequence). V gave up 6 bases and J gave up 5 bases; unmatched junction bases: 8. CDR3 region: CSAPGTSAVDTQYF. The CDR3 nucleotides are TGCAGTGCCCCCGGGACTAGCGCCGTAGATACGCAGTATTTT.

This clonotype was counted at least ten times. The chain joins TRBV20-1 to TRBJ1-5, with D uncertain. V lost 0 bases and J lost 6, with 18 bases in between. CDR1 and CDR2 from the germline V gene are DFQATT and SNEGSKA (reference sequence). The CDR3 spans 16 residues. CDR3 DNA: TGCAGTGCTAGAGATTGGGGTGGGTCACCCAGTCAGCCCCAGCATTTT. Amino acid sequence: CSARDWGGSPSQPQHF.

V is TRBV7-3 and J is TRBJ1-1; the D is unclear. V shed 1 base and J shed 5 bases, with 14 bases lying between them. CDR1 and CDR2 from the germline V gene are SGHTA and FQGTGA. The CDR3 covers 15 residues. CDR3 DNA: TGTGCCAGCAGCTTAAAGAGCGGTGGTGGGACTGAAGCTTTCTTT. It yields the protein CASSLKSGGGTEAFF.

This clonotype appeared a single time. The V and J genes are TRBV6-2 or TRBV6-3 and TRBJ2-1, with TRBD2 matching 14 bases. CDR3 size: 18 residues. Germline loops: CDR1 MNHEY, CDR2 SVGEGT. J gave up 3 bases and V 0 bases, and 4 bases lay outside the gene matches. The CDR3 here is CASSYSGLAGGYYNEQFF. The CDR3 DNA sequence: TGTGCCAGCAGTTACTCAGGACTAGCGGGAGGCTACTACAATGAGCAGTTCTTC.

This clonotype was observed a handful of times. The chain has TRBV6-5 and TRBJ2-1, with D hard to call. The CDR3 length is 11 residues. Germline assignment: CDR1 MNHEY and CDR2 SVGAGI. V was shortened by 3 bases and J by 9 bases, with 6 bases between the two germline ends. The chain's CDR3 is CASSYGPEQFF. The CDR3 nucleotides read TGTGCCAGCAGTTATGGTCCTGAGCAGTTCTTC.

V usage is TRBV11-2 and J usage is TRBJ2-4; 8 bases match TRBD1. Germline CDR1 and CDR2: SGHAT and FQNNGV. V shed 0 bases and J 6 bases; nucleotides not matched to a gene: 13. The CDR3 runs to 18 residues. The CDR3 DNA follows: TGTGCCAGCAGCTTAGATCAACGGCGGACAGGGTTTAGAAACATTCAGTACTTC. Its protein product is CASSLDQRRTGFRNIQYF.

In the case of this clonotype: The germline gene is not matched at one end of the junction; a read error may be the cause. For the CDR3, the DNA is TGTGCCAGCAGCTCCCGTTCTGGGAGGAACCCCGGGGAGCTGTTTTTT. This sequence encodes CASSSRSGRNPGELFF. The genes are TRBV5-4 and TRBJ2-2, with D possibly TRBD2 on 6 matching bases. The CDR3 spans 16 residues. CDR1 and CDR2 from the germline V gene are SGHNT and YYREEE (reference sequence). Full variable domain (outside the CDR3, taken from reference TRBV5-4 and TRBJ2-2): ETGVTQSPTHLIKTRGQQVTLRCSSQSGHNTVSWYQQALGQGPQFIFQYYREEENGRGNFPPRFSGLQFPNYSSELNVNALELDDSALYLCASSSRSGRNPGELFFGEGSRLTVL.